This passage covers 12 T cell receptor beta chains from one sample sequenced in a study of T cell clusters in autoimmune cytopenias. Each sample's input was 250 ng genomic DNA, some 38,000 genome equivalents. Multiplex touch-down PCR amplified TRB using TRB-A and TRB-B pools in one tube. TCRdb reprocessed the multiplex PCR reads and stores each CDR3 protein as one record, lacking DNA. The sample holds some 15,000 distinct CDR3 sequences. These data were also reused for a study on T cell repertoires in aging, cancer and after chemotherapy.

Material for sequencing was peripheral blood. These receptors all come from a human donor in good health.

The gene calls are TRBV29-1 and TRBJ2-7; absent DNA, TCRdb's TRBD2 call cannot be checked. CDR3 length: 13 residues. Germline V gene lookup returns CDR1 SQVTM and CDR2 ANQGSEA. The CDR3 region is CSVEGVAGGEQYF.

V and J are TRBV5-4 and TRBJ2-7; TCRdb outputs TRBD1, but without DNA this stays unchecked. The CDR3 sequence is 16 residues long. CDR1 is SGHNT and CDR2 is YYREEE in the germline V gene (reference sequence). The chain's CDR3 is CASRQGGLQASYEQYF.

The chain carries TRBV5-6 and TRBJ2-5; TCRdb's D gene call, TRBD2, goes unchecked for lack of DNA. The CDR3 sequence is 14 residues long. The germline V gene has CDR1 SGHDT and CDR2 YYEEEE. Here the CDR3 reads CASSFLAERETQYF. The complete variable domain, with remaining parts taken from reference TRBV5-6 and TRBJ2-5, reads DAGVTQSPTHLIKTRGQQVTLRCSPKSGHDTVSWYQQALGQGPQFIFQYYEEEERQRGNFPDRFSGHQFPNYSSELNVNALLLGDSALYLCASSFLAERETQYFGPGTRLLVL.

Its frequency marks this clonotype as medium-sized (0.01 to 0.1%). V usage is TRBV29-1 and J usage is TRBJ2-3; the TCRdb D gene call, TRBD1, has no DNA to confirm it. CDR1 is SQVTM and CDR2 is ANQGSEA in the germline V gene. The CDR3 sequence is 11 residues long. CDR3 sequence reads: CSVVGADTQYF.

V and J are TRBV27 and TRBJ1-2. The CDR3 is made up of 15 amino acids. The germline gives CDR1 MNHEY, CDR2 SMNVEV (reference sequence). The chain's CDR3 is CASKVRGPVNYGYTF.

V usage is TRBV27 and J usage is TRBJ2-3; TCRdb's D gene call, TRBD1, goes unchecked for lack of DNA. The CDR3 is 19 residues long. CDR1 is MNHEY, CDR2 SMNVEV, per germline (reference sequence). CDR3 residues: CASSFFFPAAQAGTDTQYF.

The CDR3: CATSRGAPSTDTQYF. The J gene is TRBJ2-3, the V gene TRBV15. Germline loops: CDR1 LNHNV, CDR2 YYDKDF (reference sequence). The CDR3 is 15 amino acids.

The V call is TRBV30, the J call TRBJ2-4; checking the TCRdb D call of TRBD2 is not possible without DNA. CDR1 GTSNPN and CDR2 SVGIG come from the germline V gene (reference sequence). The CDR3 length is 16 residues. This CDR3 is CAWSVRDYQRKNIQYF.

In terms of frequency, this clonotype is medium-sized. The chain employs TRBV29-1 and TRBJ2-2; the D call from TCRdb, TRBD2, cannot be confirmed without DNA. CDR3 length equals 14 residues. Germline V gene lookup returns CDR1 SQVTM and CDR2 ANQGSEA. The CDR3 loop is CSVEAGGVPGELFF.

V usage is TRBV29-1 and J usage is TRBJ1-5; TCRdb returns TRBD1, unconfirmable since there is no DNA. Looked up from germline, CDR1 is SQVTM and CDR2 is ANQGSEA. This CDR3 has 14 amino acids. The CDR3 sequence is CSVGGTVPGQPQHF. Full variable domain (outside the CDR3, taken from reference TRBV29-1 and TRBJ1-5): SAVISQKPSRDICQRGTSLTIQCQVDSQVTMMFWYRQQPGQSLTLIATANQGSEATYESGFVIDKFPISRPNLTFSTLTVSNMSPEDSSIYLCSVGGTVPGQPQHFGDGTRLSIL.

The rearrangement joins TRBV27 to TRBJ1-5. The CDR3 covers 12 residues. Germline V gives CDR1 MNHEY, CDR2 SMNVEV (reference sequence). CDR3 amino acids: CASSFTNQPQHF.

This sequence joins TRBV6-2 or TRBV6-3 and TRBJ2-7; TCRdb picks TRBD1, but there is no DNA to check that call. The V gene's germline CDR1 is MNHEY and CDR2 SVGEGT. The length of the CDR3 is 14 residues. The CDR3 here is CASSYLGTGFEQYF.